This TCR beta chain stems from a study of cytomegalovirus exposure and HLA in healthy donors. The overall study: In a later analysis, it was reported that the approximately 120 validation repertoires had been produced on the same platform as the roughly 650 repertoires belonging to the first cohort. Study outcomes and limitations: Clusters of TCRs from the first cohort tended to co-occur in the roughly 120 validation repertoires (as a later analysis found). Most TCR sequences were rare, but some public TCRs occurred in many donors. The study flagged 150 to 200 TCR beta chains as cytomegalovirus-associated.

Profiled with immunoSEQ multiplex PCR; TCRdb holds only in-frame clones, not every one. The profile shows about 150,000 clones, about 94% of them singletons. For this clone: Antigen specificity is unknown.

CDR1 is LNHNV and CDR2 is YYDKDF in the germline V gene (reference sequence). With 0 bases removed from V and 0 bases from J, the gap between germline ends came to 3 bases. The CDR3 runs to 13 residues. The chain uses TRBV15 and TRBJ2-7, with D hard to call. This clonotype originated in a man in his late teens or twenties in good health and CMV-seropositive. The sequenced sample consisted of PBMCs. The CDR3 bases are TGTGCCACCAGCAGAGACAGCTCCTACGAGCAGTACTTC. Translated, it gives CATSRDSSYEQYF.